The 32 T cell receptor beta chains below were found in one sample sequenced in a study of blood T cell repertoires in COVID-19. The assay was immunoSEQ multiplex PCR, and TCRdb's table has in-frame clones only and misses some. In the table there are roughly 150,000 clones, less than 90% of which are singletons. Sequencing input: peripheral blood. These receptors all stem from a woman between 65 and 79 years old with acute or convalescent COVID-19.

The chain is built from TRBV3-1 (or the pseudogene TRBV3-2) and TRBJ1-2; 7 bases fit TRBD1. This CDR3 is built from 14 residues. Losses at the gene ends were 4 bases for V and 4 bases for J; bases not matched to a gene: 6. Germline V gives CDR1 LGHDT, CDR2 YNNKEL (reference sequence). The CDR3 region has the DNA TGTGCCAGCAGCCGAGTCAGGGGGGCCTATGGCTACACCTTC. Its translation: CASSRVRGAYGYTF.

The gene calls are TRBV18 and TRBJ1-6, with a tentative D call TRBD1 (6 bases). The germline CDR1 and CDR2 sequences are KGHSH and LQKENI. Trimming shortened V by 3 bases and J by 10 bases, and 19 bases separated the two germline ends. The CDR3 runs 16 residues. This CDR3 reads CASSPYPLTGSSPLHF. The CDR3 nucleotides are TGTGCCAGCTCACCGTACCCTCTAACAGGGTCATCACCCCTCCACTTT.

The chain joins TRBV6-1 to TRBJ1-2, with D possibly matching TRBD1 (5 bases). V shed 2 bases and J shed 11 bases, with 12 bases lying between them. Germline values: CDR1 MNHNS, CDR2 SASEGT. The CDR3 runs to 12 residues. The CDR3 coding sequence is TGTGCCAGCAGTGAATCAGGGTCCGGGTACACCTTC. Its protein product is CASSESGSGYTF.

This clone came up once. The chain uses TRBV28 and TRBJ1-4; tentatively, D is TRBD1 (5 bases). Germline V gene sequence: CDR1 MDHEN, CDR2 SYDVKM. The V end was cut by 7 bases, the J end by 4 bases, with 13 bases between. This CDR3 has 14 residues. CDR3: CASTHPGVNEKLFF. The CDR3 coding sequence is TGTGCCAGCACCCACCCGGGGGTTAATGAAAAACTGTTTTTT.

J is TRBJ2-3 and V is TRBV5-1; 8 nucleotides match TRBD1. Germline loops: CDR1 SGHRS, CDR2 YFSETQ. The CDR3 length is 16 residues. V lost 0 bases, J lost 6 bases, and 9 bases stayed unmatched. The CDR3 DNA is TGCGCCAGCAGCTTGGATCCAGGGGGCAGTTGGGATACGCAGTATTTT. Amino acid sequence: CASSLDPGGSWDTQYF.

This clone was seen just once. The chain couples TRBV3-1 (or the pseudogene TRBV3-2) to TRBJ1-3; D is undetermined. Germline V lookup: CDR1 LGHDT, CDR2 YNNKEL (reference sequence). The CDR3 consists of 16 residues. Trimming removed 3 bases at V and 0 bases at J, with 12 bases between. The CDR3 sequence: CASSHLVGSSGNTIYF. The DNA for the CDR3 is TGTGCCAGCAGCCACTTAGTGGGGAGCTCTGGAAACACCATATATTTT.

This chain joins TRBV13 and TRBJ2-5; D not resolved. The germline CDR1 and CDR2 sequences are PRHDT and FYEKMQ (reference sequence). The CDR3 consists of 14 residues. Trimming removed 1 base at V and 1 base at J, with 7 bases between. The CDR3 DNA is TGTGCCAGCAGCTTAGCGGGTTCCCAAGAGACCCAGTACTTC. Protein sequence: CASSLAGSQETQYF.

The sample holds one count of this clone. The chain recombines TRBV15 with TRBJ2-1, with 13 nucleotides matching TRBD2. J gave up 4 bases and V 0 bases, and 6 bases lay outside the gene matches. CDR1 is LNHNV, CDR2 YYDKDF, per germline (reference sequence). The CDR3 spans 18 residues. The CDR3 sequence is CATSRDVTSGGLYNEQFF. The DNA of the CDR3 is TGTGCCACCAGCAGAGATGTGACTAGCGGGGGGCTATACAATGAGCAGTTCTTC.

The CDR3 coding sequence is TGCGCCAGCAGTCCCGGTAGTAGCGGGGCCGAGACCCAGTACTTC. Translated, it gives CASSPGSSGAETQYF. The chain is built from TRBV10-1 and TRBJ2-5, with 8 bases lining up with TRBD2. The V gene end was trimmed by 5 bases and the J gene end by 5 bases; junction bases not matched to a gene: 10. The CDR3 loop spans 15 amino acids. CDR1 is WNHNN and CDR2 is SYGVQD in the germline V gene (reference sequence).

The chain combines TRBV24-1 with TRBJ1-1, with D uncertain. Trimming took off 2 bases at V and 0 bases at J, with 9 bases between the two ends. The CDR3 is 15 residues long. CDR1 and CDR2 from the germline V gene are KGHDR and SFDVKD. In DNA form, the CDR3 reads TGTGCCACCAGTGATTCCCACTTCATGAACACTGAAGCTTTCTTT. Translating gives CATSDSHFMNTEAFF.

V and J are TRBV6-2 or TRBV6-3 and TRBJ2-7; D perhaps matches TRBD1 (6 bases). V shed 4 bases and J shed 4 bases, with 26 bases lying between them. Germline V lookup: CDR1 MNHEY, CDR2 SVGEGT. This CDR3 contains 18 residues. For the CDR3, the DNA is TGTGCCAGCAGTTCTATCCCAAGCCTCGGACAGTCAACGTACGAGCAGTACTTC. This encodes CASSSIPSLGQSTYEQYF.

The chain combines TRBV27 with TRBJ2-2; D may be TRBD2 (5 bases). The germline CDR1 and CDR2 sequences are MNHEY and SMNVEV (reference sequence). The CDR3 length is 15 residues. Between the trimmed V and J ends, which lost 1 base and 5 bases, there was a span of 11 bases. CDR3 region: CASSLYGGSTGELFF. The DNA of the CDR3 is TGTGCCAGCAGTTTATACGGCGGGTCGACCGGGGAGCTGTTTTTT.

The chain couples TRBV2 to TRBJ2-3; D gene ambiguous. CDR3 length equals 13 residues. CDR1 is SNHLY and CDR2 is FYNNEI in the germline V gene. Deletions cut 8 bases from V and 5 bases from J, with 14 bases between. Here the CDR3 DNA reads TGTGCCAGCCGCCTTCCGGGTATAGATACGCAGTATTTT. It translates to CASRLPGIDTQYF.

The chain recombines TRBV7-9 with TRBJ1-5; possible D gene TRBD1, 5 bases. V dropped 5 bases and J dropped 7 bases, with 12 bases sitting between them. The CDR3 has 13 residues. Germline loops: CDR1 SEHNR, CDR2 FQNEAQ (reference sequence). The CDR3 loop is CASSVQGLQPQHF. CDR3 DNA sequence: TGTGCCAGCAGCGTCCAGGGTTTACAGCCCCAGCATTTT.

The CDR3 nucleotides read TGTGCCACCAGCAGAGTGGGGACAGGGGGAACCGAGCAGTTCTTC. Translated, it gives CATSRVGTGGTEQFF. The chain carries TRBV15 and TRBJ2-1; 11 nucleotides align to TRBD1. Germline V lookup: CDR1 LNHNV, CDR2 YYDKDF (reference sequence). The CDR3 is 15 amino acids. Germline trimming cut 1 base from V and 10 bases from J; bases unmatched to any gene: 6.

The V call is TRBV7-6, the J call TRBJ2-5, with 9 bases aligning to TRBD2. Germline V gives CDR1 SGHVS, CDR2 FNYEAQ. V was clipped by 4 bases and J by 0 bases; unmatched bases: 6. The length of the CDR3 is 16 residues. The CDR3 DNA reads as TGTGCCAGCAGCTCCCAAGCGGGGGGATACCAAGAGACCCAGTACTTC. This sequence encodes CASSSQAGGYQETQYF.

This sequence joins TRBV11-2 and TRBJ2-2; the match to TRBD2 covers 12 bases. The CDR3 is 17 residues long. The germline V gene has CDR1 SGHAT and CDR2 FQNNGV. Germline trimming cut 1 base from V and 4 bases from J; bases unmatched to any gene: 4. CDR3 in amino acids: CASSLARTSGVTGELFF. CDR3 DNA sequence: TGTGCCAGCAGCTTAGCCCGGACTAGCGGGGTCACCGGGGAGCTGTTTTTT. The full variable domain, completed using reference TRBV11-2 and TRBJ2-2, is EAGVAQSPRYKIIEKRQSVAFWCNPISGHATLYWYQQILGQGPKLLIQFQNNGVVDDSQLPKDRFSAERLKGVDSTLKIQPAKLEDSAVYLCASSLARTSGVTGELFFGEGSRLTVL.

The genes are TRBV19 and TRBJ1-6; 7 positions agree with TRBD1. CDR1 and CDR2 from the germline V gene are LNHDA and SQIVND (reference sequence). V dropped 4 bases and J dropped 5; count of bases not matched to a gene: 5. This CDR3 is 15 amino acids long. Written as DNA, the CDR3 is TGTGCCAGTAGTACTGACAGGGTGAATAATTCACCCCTCCACTTT. Protein: CASSTDRVNNSPLHF.

In its sample, this clone was seen a few times. The chain uses TRBV15 and TRBJ1-6, with D hard to call. Trimming took off 1 base at V and 7 bases at J, with 11 bases between the two ends. This CDR3 comprises 15 residues. Germline loops: CDR1 LNHNV, CDR2 YYDKDF (reference sequence). The CDR3: CATSRVQLANSPLHF. CDR3 bases: TGTGCCACCAGCAGAGTTCAGCTAGCCAATTCACCCCTCCACTTT.

The chain uses TRBV28 and TRBJ1-5; D call uncertain. The germline V gene encodes CDR1 MDHEN and CDR2 SYDVKM. V gave up 3 bases and J gave up 7 bases, with 10 bases separating them. This CDR3 is 13 amino acids long. CDR3 nucleotide sequence: TGTGCCAGCAGTTTCTTGCAGAGGCAGCCCCAGCATTTT. Encoded protein: CASSFLQRQPQHF. The full variable domain, completed using reference TRBV28 and TRBJ1-5, is DVKVTQSSRYLVKRTGEKVFLECVQDMDHENMFWYRQDPGLGLRLIYFSYDVKMKEKGDIPEGYSVSREKKERFSLILESASTNQTSMYLCASSFLQRQPQHFGDGTRLSIL.

CDR3: CASGQGTDTQYF. CDR3 coding DNA: TGTGCCAGCGGACAGGGAACAGATACGCAGTATTTT. V and J are TRBV14 and TRBJ2-3; 8 nucleotides line up with TRBD1. Germline V gives CDR1 SGHDN, CDR2 FVKESK. With 8 bases clipped from V and 3 bases from J, the junction kept 1 base outside the gene matches. CDR3 length: 12 residues.

This rearrangement joins TRBV5-1 to TRBJ1-2; possibly TRBD1 for D (5 bases). With 1 base removed from V and 10 bases from J, the gap between germline ends came to 11 bases. In germline, CDR1 is SGHRS, CDR2 YFSETQ. The length of the CDR3 is 12 residues. The CDR3 DNA is TGCGCCAGCAGCTTGCCAGGGCGAGACTACACCTTC. This translates into CASSLPGRDYTF.

A single count supports this clone. The chain links TRBV28 to TRBJ2-3; tentative D call: TRBD1 (6 bases). CDR1 is MDHEN and CDR2 is SYDVKM in the germline V gene. The CDR3 runs 14 residues. The V and J ends lost 6 bases and 3 bases respectively, with 13 bases between them. This chain's CDR3 is CASSIIQGTDTQYF. DNA for the CDR3: TGTGCCAGCAGCATCATACAGGGTACAGATACGCAGTATTTT.

The chain has TRBV18 and TRBJ2-5, with D possibly matching TRBD1 (6 bases). The V end lost 1 base, the J end lost 4 bases, and 10 bases lay between the germline ends. Germline V lookup: CDR1 KGHSH, CDR2 LQKENI. The CDR3 runs to 14 residues. The CDR3 protein is CASSPREGGETQYF. The DNA for the CDR3 is TGTGCCAGCTCACCACGGGAAGGGGGAGAGACCCAGTACTTC.

The chain employs TRBV27 and TRBJ2-3, with D perhaps TRBD2 (6 bases). The V gene's germline CDR1 is MNHEY and CDR2 SMNVEV (reference sequence). V was pared by 8 bases and J by 0 bases, with 21 bases between. This CDR3 contains 17 residues. The CDR3 region is CASATRAALSSTDTQYF. The CDR3 coding sequence is TGTGCCAGCGCGACTAGAGCGGCTCTCTCTAGCACAGATACGCAGTATTTT.

The chain joins TRBV4-1 to TRBJ2-2, with TRBD2 matching 7 bases. This CDR3 has 16 residues. J was trimmed by 6 bases and V by 1 base; bases with no gene match: 8. CDR1 is MGHRA and CDR2 is YSYEKL in the germline V gene. The CDR3 loop is CASSQGGGRWPGELFF. In DNA, the CDR3 is TGCGCCAGCAGCCAAGGGGGGGGACGTTGGCCCGGGGAGCTGTTTTTT.

The V and J genes are TRBV4-2 and TRBJ2-7; 9 positions match TRBD2. The V gene end was trimmed by 3 bases and the J gene end by 2 bases; junction bases not matched to a gene: 11. Looked up from germline, CDR1 is LGHNA and CDR2 is YNFKEQ. The CDR3 sequence is 17 residues long. Written as DNA, the CDR3 is TGTGCCAGCAGCCACGCCAGTAGCGGGGGACCCACCTACGAGCAGTACTTC. It translates to CASSHASSGGPTYEQYF.

The genes are TRBV5-4 and TRBJ1-1; D is unresolved. Deletions cut 7 bases from V and 1 base from J, with 11 bases between. The CDR3 consists of 13 residues. Germline loops: CDR1 SGHNT, CDR2 YYREEE (reference sequence). As DNA, the CDR3 is TGTGCCAGCCTAACCCGCCCGAACACTGAAGCTTTCTTT. Protein product: CASLTRPNTEAFF.

This rearrangement joins TRBV28 to TRBJ1-6; D is unclear. Germline lookup yields CDR1 MDHEN and CDR2 SYDVKM. Trimming removed 1 base from V and 8 bases from J, with 12 bases in between. The CDR3 runs 15 residues. CDR3 amino acids: CASSLSSPGDSPLHF. In DNA, the CDR3 is TGTGCCAGCAGTTTATCGAGCCCGGGAGATTCACCCCTCCACTTT.

This clone was observed once. This chain links TRBV2 with TRBJ2-5, with 8 bases identical to TRBD2. Looked up from germline, CDR1 is SNHLY and CDR2 is FYNNEI. The CDR3 loop spans 16 amino acids. Losses at the gene ends were 6 bases for V and 4 bases for J; bases not matched to a gene: 13. As DNA, the CDR3 is TGTGCCAGCAGGTCAAGCCGGGGGGGCCGTGGAGAGACCCAGTACTTC. It encodes CASRSSRGGRGETQYF.

The rearrangement joins TRBV7-8 to TRBJ1-1; 9 bases are a match to TRBD1. The CDR3 has 16 amino acids. CDR1 is SGHVS and CDR2 is FQNEAQ in the germline V gene. With 5 bases clipped from V and 0 bases from J, the junction kept 7 bases outside the gene matches. In DNA form, the CDR3 reads TGTGCCAGCAGCCCGATACAGGGGGCGATGAACACTGAAGCTTTCTTT. Residues: CASSPIQGAMNTEAFF.

The chain recombines TRBV6-5 with TRBJ2-1; D is perhaps TRBD2 (5 bases). The germline V gene has CDR1 MNHEY and CDR2 SVGAGI. Trimming removed 0 bases from V and 5 bases from J, with 8 bases in between. CDR3 length: 14 residues. CDR3 loop: CASSYSSGNNEQFF. In DNA, the CDR3 is TGTGCCAGCAGTTACTCGAGCGGTAACAATGAGCAGTTCTTC.